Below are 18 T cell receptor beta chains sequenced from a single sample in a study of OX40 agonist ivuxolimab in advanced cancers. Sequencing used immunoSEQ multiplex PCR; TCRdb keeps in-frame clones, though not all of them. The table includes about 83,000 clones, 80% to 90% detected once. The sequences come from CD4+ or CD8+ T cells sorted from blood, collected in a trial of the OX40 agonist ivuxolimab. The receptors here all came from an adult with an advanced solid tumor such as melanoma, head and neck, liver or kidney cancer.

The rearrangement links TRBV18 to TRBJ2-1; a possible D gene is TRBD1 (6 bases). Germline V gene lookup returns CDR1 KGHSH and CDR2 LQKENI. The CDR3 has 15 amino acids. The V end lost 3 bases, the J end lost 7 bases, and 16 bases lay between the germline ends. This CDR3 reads CASSPALDSLNEQFF. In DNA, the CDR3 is TGTGCCAGCTCACCTGCCCTGGACAGTTTGAATGAGCAGTTCTTC.

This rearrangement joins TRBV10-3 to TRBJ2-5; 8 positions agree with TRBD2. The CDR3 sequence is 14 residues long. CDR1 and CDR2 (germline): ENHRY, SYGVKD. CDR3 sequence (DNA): TGTGCAGCGGGGGCCAGTCAGTACCAAGAGACCCAGTACTTC. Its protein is CAAGASQYQETQYF.

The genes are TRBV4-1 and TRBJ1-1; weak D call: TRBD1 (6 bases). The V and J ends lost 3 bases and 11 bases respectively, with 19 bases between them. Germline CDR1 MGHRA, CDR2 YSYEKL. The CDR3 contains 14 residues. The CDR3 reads CASSHRDTSPGAFF. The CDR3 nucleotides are TGCGCCAGCAGCCACCGGGACACATCGCCGGGGGCTTTCTTT.

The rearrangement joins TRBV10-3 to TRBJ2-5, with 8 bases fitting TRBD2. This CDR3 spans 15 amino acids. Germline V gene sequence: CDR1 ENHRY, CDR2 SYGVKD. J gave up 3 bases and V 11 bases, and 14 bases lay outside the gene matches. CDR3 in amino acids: CAVRGTGTRKETQYF. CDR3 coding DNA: TGTGCCGTGCGAGGCACTGGGACTAGAAAAGAGACCCAGTACTTC.

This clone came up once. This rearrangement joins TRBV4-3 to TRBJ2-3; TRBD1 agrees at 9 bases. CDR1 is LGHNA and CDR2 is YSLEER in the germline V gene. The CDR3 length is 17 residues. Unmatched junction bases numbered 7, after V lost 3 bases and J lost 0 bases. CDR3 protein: CASSQTPGTGSTDTQYF. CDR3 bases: TGCGCCAGCAGCCAGACCCCCGGGACAGGGAGCACAGATACGCAGTATTTT.

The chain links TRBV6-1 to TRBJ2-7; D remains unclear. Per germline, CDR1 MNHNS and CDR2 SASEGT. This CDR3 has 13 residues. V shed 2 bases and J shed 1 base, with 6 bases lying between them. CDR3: CASSERVSYEQYF. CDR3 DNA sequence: TGTGCCAGCAGTGAAAGGGTTTCCTACGAGCAGTACTTC.

The CDR3 sequence: CATTLGGQETQYF. The CDR3 bases are TGTGCCACCACGTTAGGGGGACAAGAGACCCAGTACTTC. This rearrangement joins TRBV15 to TRBJ2-5; TRBD1 might be the D (6 bases). Trimming removed 7 bases from V and 2 bases from J, with 11 bases in between. Per the germline V gene, CDR1 is LNHNV and CDR2 is YYDKDF (reference sequence). CDR3 length: 13 amino acids. Based on the CDR3 plus reference TRBV15 and TRBJ2-5, the full variable domain is DAMVIQNPRYQVTQFGKPVTLSCSQTLNHNVMYWYQQKSSQAPKLLFHYYDKDFNNEADTPDNFQSRRPNTSFCFLDIRSPGLGDTAMYLCATTLGGQETQYFGPGTRLLVL.

The CDR3 DNA is TGTGCCAGCAGTTCCGTGGGAGGCTACACCTTC. Its protein product is CASSSVGGYTF. V is TRBV28 and J is TRBJ1-2, with D unclear. CDR3 length: 11 amino acids. V lost 4 bases and J lost 8, with 8 bases in between. The V gene's germline CDR1 is MDHEN and CDR2 SYDVKM.

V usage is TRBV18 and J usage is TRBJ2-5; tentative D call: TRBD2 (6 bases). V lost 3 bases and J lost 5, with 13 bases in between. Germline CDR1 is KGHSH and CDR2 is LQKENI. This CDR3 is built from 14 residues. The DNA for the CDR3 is TGTGCCAGCTCACCTTCCACTAGCCGGGAGACCCAGTACTTC. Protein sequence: CASSPSTSRETQYF.

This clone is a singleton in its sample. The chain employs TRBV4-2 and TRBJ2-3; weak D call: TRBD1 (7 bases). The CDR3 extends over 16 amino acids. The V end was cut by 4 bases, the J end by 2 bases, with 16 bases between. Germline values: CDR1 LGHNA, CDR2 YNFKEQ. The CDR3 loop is CASSPRGDRHTDTQYF. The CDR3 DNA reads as TGTGCCAGCAGCCCGAGGGGGGACAGACACACAGATACGCAGTATTTT.

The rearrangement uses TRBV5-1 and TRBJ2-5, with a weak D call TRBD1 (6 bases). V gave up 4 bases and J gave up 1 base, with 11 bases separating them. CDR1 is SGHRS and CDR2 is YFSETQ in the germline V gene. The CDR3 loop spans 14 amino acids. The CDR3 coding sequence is TGCGCCAGCAGCATCGGACAGTTCCAAGAGACCCAGTACTTC. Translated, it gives CASSIGQFQETQYF. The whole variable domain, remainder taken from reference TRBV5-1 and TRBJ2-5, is KAGVTQTPRYLIKTRGQQVTLSCSPISGHRSVSWYQQTPGQGLQFLFEYFSETQRNKGNFPGRFSGRQFSNSRSEMNVSTLELGDSALYLCASSIGQFQETQYFGPGTRLLVL.

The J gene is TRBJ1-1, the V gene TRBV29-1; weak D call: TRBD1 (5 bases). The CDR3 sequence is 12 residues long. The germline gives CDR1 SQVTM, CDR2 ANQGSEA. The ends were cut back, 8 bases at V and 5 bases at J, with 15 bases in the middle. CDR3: CSSKGEETEAFF. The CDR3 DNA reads TGCAGCTCCAAAGGGGAGGAAACTGAAGCTTTCTTT.

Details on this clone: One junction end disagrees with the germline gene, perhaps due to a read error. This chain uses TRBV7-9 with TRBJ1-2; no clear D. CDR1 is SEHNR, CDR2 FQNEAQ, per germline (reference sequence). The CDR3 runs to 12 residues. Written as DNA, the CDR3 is TGTGCCAGCAGCTTATCCCCGGAGAACATCCCCTTC. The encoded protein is CASSLSPENIPF.

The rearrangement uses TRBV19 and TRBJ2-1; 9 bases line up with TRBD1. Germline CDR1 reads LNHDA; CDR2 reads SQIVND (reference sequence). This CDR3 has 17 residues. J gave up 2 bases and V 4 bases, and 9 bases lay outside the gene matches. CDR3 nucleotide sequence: TGTGCCAGTAGTACACGGGGACAGGGCCTTACCTACAATGAGCAGTTCTTC. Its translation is CASSTRGQGLTYNEQFF.

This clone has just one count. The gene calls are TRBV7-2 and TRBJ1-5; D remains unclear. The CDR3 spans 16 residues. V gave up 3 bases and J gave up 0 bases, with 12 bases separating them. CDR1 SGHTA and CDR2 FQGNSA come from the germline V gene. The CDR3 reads CASSFESLVSNQPQHF. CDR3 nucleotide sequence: TGTGCCAGCAGCTTTGAATCCCTAGTTAGCAATCAGCCCCAGCATTTT.

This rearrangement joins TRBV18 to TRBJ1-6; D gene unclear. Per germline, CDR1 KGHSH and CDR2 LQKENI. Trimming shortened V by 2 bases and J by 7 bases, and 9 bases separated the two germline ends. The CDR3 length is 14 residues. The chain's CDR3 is CASSPGSGNSPLHF. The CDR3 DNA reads TGTGCCAGCTCACCAGGGTCTGGGAATTCACCCCTCCACTTT.

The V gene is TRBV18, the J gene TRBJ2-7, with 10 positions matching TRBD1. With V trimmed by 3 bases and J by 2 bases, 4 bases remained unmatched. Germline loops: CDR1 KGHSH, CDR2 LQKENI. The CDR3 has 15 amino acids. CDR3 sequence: CASSPGQGKTYEQYF. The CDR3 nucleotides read TGTGCCAGCTCACCGGGACAGGGGAAAACCTACGAGCAGTACTTC. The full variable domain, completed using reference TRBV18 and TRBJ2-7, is NAGVMQNPRHLVRRRGQEARLRCSPMKGHSHVYWYRQLPEEGLKFMVYLQKENIIDESGMPKERFSAEFPKEGPSILRIQQVVRGDSAAYFCASSPGQGKTYEQYFGPGTRLTVT.

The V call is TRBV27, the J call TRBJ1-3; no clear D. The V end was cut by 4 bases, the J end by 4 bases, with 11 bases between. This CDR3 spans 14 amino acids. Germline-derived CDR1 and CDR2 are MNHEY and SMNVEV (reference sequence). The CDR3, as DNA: TGTGCCAGCAGTTCCGACATCGCCGGAAACACCATATATTTT. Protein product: CASSSDIAGNTIYF.